Detailed here is one T cell receptor (beta chain). What was amplified from RNA transcripts were TCR beta CDR3 regions. First-round RT-PCR of the TCR CDR3 relied on the HTBI primer set. One entry per CDR3 protein results from TCRdb running MiXCR on the multiplex PCR reads. Here the sample spans about 360,000 distinct CDR3 sequences, less than 15% being singletons. This sample was taken from a study of T cells in Graves' hyperthyroidism and ophthalmopathy. V trimming: 4 bases; J trimming: 2 bases; junction bases outside the gene matches: 6. The CDR3 contains 15 residues. Germline V gene data show CDR1 as WNHNN and CDR2 as SYGVQD (reference sequence). Reasons for excluding patients were uncontrolled infection, other autoimmune disease, pregnancy or lactation.

This chain joins TRBV10-1 and TRBJ2-7; 9 nucleotides align to TRBD2. Sequenced sample: blood. This TCR came from a young woman with Graves' hyperthyroidism. The CDR3, as DNA: TGCGCCAGCAGTGGCAGCGGGAGGAGTGCCTACGAGCAGTACTTC. Translation: CASSGSGRSAYEQYF.